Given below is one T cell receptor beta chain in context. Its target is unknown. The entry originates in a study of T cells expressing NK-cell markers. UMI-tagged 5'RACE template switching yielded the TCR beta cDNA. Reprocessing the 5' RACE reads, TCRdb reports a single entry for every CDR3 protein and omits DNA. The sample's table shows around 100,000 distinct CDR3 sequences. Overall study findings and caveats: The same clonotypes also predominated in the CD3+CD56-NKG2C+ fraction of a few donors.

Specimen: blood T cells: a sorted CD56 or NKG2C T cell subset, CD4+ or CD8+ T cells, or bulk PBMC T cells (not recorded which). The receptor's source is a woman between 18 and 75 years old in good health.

The CDR3 loop is CATPLGGDEDTQYF. The chain employs TRBV2 and TRBJ2-3; TCRdb outputs TRBD1, but without DNA this stays unchecked. CDR1 SNHLY and CDR2 FYNNEI come from the germline V gene. The CDR3 totals 14 residues.